This T cell receptor (beta chain) was sequenced for a study of blood T cell repertoires in COVID-19 (dated by TCRdb to the early 2020s). As for the study more broadly: Samples covering the acute and convalescent phases of COVID-19 were provided by collaborators in the United States, Italy and Spain. The repertoires were released in a freely available public database intended as a resource for research on the immune response to SARS-CoV-2. Nearly every sample came with metadata listing a de-identified subject ID, COVID-19 status, age in years and sex. Subjects who had been exposed to COVID-19, were actively infected with it, or had recovered from it provided the deeply sampled blood TCRbeta repertoires that made up the dataset. Where available, HLA class I and class II types were obtained from metadata supplied by the sample provider rather than from assay-based typing. The prospective study material was composed of cDNA or gDNA derived from T cells, B-cell-depleted T cells, or PBMCs. Samples came from the ongoing ImmuneRACE study (first 160 participants) plus 1,254 subjects from 6 global collaborators. The study at large found these results: The amount of clinical and demographic metadata varied by source and participant and was provided uncurated.

As for this clone: No antigen is known for it. Base qualities are not provided; no much larger clone lies one nucleotide away.

Germline trimming amounts to 0 bases on V and 3 bases on J, with 3 as the count of junction bases outside the gene matches. Per the germline V gene, MGHDK is the CDR1 and SYGVNS is the CDR2. Including cysteine and phenylalanine, the CDR3 has 15 amino acids. The retained sequence is limited to the CDR3, 45 bases, with the frame set at the first base. Each collaborating institution followed its own protocols to collect whole blood in K2EDTA tubes. For TCRbeta analysis, collaborator samples were shipped as frozen whole blood, as isolated PBMCs, or as DNA extracted from either sample type. TCRbeta CDR3 regions were amplified from genomic DNA by means of the immunoSEQ Assay, a bias-controlled multiplex PCR. The authors' analysis ran thus. The number of nucleated cells in each sample was estimated by amplification of reference gene primers within the assay. To quantify the absolute abundance of each unique TCRbeta CDR3 rearrangement, sequence reads were collapsed and filtered. For each sample, productive Simpson clonality was calculated as the square root of Simpson's diversity index across productive rearrangements. The clones in this table, taken by TCRdb from immuneACCESS, are in-frame only. Not every clone is retained; where verified, under half of the shortfall comes from an unresolved V gene, and the cause of the rest is unknown. The D gene and trimming were derived from the DNA, and the V and J assignments and clone size from that table. The sample profile shows over 150,000 clones; around 82% of them were found once. The top ten clones comprise 13% to 15% of the sample.

The rearranged segments are TRBV25-1 and TRBJ2-3, with 7 bases matching TRBD1. The sequence derives from a man younger than 30 with active or convalescent COVID-19. The sequencing input was peripheral blood. CDR3 reads: CASSEYKGATDTQYF. The bases read TGTGCCAGCAGTGAATATAAGGGGGCTACAGATACGCAGTATTTT. Joined to the reference TRBV25-1 and TRBJ2-3 proteins, this CDR3 gives the full variable domain: EADIYQTPRYLVIGTGKKITLECSQTMGHDKMYWYQQDPGMELHLIHYSYGVNSTEKGDLSSESTVSRIRTEHFPLTLESARPSHTSQYLCASSEYKGATDTQYFGPGTRLTVL.